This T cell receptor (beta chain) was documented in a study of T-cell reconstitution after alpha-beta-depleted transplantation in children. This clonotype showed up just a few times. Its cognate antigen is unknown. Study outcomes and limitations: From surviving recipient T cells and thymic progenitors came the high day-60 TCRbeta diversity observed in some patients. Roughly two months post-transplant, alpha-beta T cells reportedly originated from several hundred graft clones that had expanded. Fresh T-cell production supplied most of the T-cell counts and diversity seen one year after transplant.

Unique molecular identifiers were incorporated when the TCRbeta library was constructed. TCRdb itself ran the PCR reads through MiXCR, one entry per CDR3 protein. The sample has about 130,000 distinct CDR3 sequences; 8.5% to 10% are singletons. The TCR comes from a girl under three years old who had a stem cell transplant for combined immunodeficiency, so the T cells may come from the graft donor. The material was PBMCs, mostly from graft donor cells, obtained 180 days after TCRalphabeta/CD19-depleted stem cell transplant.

The CDR3 DNA reads TGTGCCAGCAGCTTAGGGGCCGGGACTAGAGATACGCAGTATTTT. Translation: CASSLGAGTRDTQYF. The genes are TRBV7-2 and TRBJ2-3; 8 bases map to TRBD2. Looked up from germline, CDR1 is SGHTA and CDR2 is FQGNSA. The CDR3 runs 15 residues. Trimming removed 1 base from V and 5 bases from J; junction bases left unmatched: 5.